Included here is one TCR beta chain sequence, with context. The antigen is unknown. TCRdb re-called the 5' RACE reads and catalogs CDR3 proteins one per entry, DNA excluded. Here the sample table reports some 110,000 distinct CDR3 sequences. The CDR3 spans 13 residues. Germline loops: CDR1 KGHDR, CDR2 SFDVKD. This sample is drawn from a study of T cells expressing NK-cell markers. Study at large: Beta-chain profiling covered CD3+CD56+NKG2C+, CD3+CD56+NKG2C- and CD3+CD56-NKG2C+ sorted subsets.

General observations from the study: A range of roughly 1.0-8% of CD8+ T cells consisted of dominant NKG2C+ clonotypes in a handful of donors.

The source is a woman aged 18-69 years in good health. Sample: blood T cells: a sorted CD56 or NKG2C T cell subset, CD4+ or CD8+ T cells, or bulk PBMC T cells (not recorded which). This chain connects TRBV24-1 to TRBJ1-5. CDR3 loop: CATQEGSVQPQHF.